This T cell receptor (beta chain) was retrieved from a study of blood T cell repertoires in COVID-19. Turning to the study itself: Both acute and convalescent COVID-19 samples were obtained from the United States, Italy and Spain. Sample material is recorded as cDNA or gDNA derived from T cells, B-cell-depleted T cells, or PBMCs.

Trimming shortened V by 2 bases and J by 6 bases, and 13 bases separated the two germline ends. CDR3 size: 15 residues. CDR1 is SGHVS and CDR2 is FQNEAQ in the germline V gene. The data were produced by immunoSEQ multiplex PCR, yet TCRdb's version contains in-frame clones alone and is incomplete. The sample lists 60,000 to 90,000 clones, over 75% seen once, with approximately 0.74% in the top ten. The receptor was isolated from a woman at least 80 years old with acute or convalescent COVID-19. Sequencing was performed on peripheral blood. The chain recombines TRBV7-8 with TRBJ2-2; D perhaps matches TRBD1 (5 bases). CDR3 loop: CASSLRQNTPGELFF. The CDR3 nucleotides are TGTGCCAGCAGCTTAAGACAGAACACACCCGGGGAGCTGTTTTTT.